A selection of T cell receptor beta chains follows, all from one sample in a study of cytomegalovirus exposure and HLA in healthy donors. The method was immunoSEQ multiplex PCR; TCRdb's version includes in-frame clones alone and lacks a portion of them. Here the sample spans 150,000 to 250,000 clones, roughly 79% being singletons. The sample was PBMCs. The receptors were sampled from a man aged 25-40 years in good health and CMV-seronegative. Each CDR3 is given with its conserved first and last residue. The order of the fields is J gene, V gene, clone size, D gene, CDR3 protein, CDR3 DNA. D genes are given only for firm matches. Size is stated for part of the rows, as once, few or many counts, or as a class when the clone is expanded.

TRBJ2-1	TRBV18	-	-	CASSTVAGSYNEQFF	TGTGCCAGCTCAACGGTTGCGGGCTCCTACAATGAGCAGTTCTTC
TRBJ2-7	TRBV19	-	-	CASSITGAYEQYF	TGTGCCAGTAGTATAACAGGCGCCTACGAGCAGTACTTC
TRBJ1-2	TRBV5-4	-	TRBD1	CASSRRQGALNNYGYTF	TGTGCCAGCAGCCGTCGACAGGGGGCGCTTAATAACTATGGCTACACCTTC
TRBJ1-5	TRBV2	-	TRBD1	CASSPVTGDQPQHF	TGTGCCAGCAGTCCCGTGACAGGGGATCAGCCCCAGCATTTT
TRBJ2-3	TRBV7-2	-	-	CASSLLVRGTDTQYF	TGTGCCAGCAGCTTGCTTGTAAGAGGCACAGATACGCAGTATTTT
TRBJ2-4	TRBV2	-	-	CASSEAVPGINIQYF	TGTGCCAGCAGTGAAGCGGTCCCGGGGATTAACATTCAGTACTTC
TRBJ1-5	TRBV19	-	TRBD1	CASSNSRQGVFFGNQPQHF	TGTGCCAGTAGTAACAGCCGACAGGGGGTGTTCTTTGGCAATCAGCCCCAGCATTTT
TRBJ2-3	TRBV6-5	-	-	CASSYSIGSTDTQYF	TGTGCCAGCAGTTACTCGATCGGGAGCACAGATACGCAGTATTTT
TRBJ2-2	TRBV27	-	-	CASRSWAGGGGTGELFF	TGTGCCAGCAGAAGTTGGGCGGGTGGCGGTGGCACCGGGGAGCTGTTTTTT
TRBJ1-5	TRBV28	-	-	CASSMPGDLPPQPQHF	TGTGCCAGCAGTATGCCCGGGGATCTTCCGCCCCAGCCCCAGCATTTT
TRBJ2-7	TRBV11-2	-	TRBD2	CASSSGLAGGSDEQYF	TGTGCCAGCAGCTCCGGACTAGCGGGAGGCTCCGACGAGCAGTACTTC
TRBJ2-3	TRBV7-9	-	TRBD2	CATSITAGVGTDTQYF	TGTGCCACATCCATAACGGCGGGGGTCGGAACAGATACGCAGTATTTT
TRBJ2-7	TRBV10-3	-	TRBD1	CAISEASRDRSYEQYF	TGTGCCATCAGTGAGGCGTCCCGGGACAGATCTTACGAGCAGTACTTC
TRBJ2-7	TRBV19	few	-	CASIPSGVRASSYEQYF	TGTGCCAGTATACCATCAGGGGTAAGGGCGAGCTCCTACGAGCAGTACTTC
TRBJ1-4	TRBV25-1	-	-	CASSDFRQKLFF	TGTGCCAGCAGTGATTTTCGTCAGAAACTGTTTTTT
TRBJ1-1	TRBV9	-	-	CASSGRGEAFF	TGTGCCAGCAGCGGGCGGGGGGAAGCTTTCTTT
TRBJ2-1	TRBV28	-	TRBD2	CASTHSGLAGTNEQFF	TGTGCCAGCACCCACTCGGGACTAGCGGGAACCAATGAGCAGTTCTTC
TRBJ2-7	TRBV2	-	TRBD1	CASSWDSSYEQYF	TGTGCCAGCAGTTGGGACAGCTCCTACGAGCAGTACTTC
TRBJ1-2	TRBV5-1	-	TRBD1	CASSLGQGFGYTF	TGCGCCAGCAGCTTGGGACAGGGTTTCGGCTACACCTTC
TRBJ2-7	TRBV9	-	TRBD1	CASSDGQVGEQYF	TGTGCCAGCAGCGACGGACAGGTTGGGGAGCAGTACTTC
TRBJ1-1	TRBV7-9	few	-	CASSFSVNTEAFF	TGTGCCAGCAGCTTCTCGGTGAACACTGAAGCTTTCTTT
TRBJ1-5	TRBV4-1	-	TRBD1	CASSRPGQDYQPQHF	TGCGCCAGCAGCCGACCGGGACAGGATTATCAGCCCCAGCATTTT
TRBJ1-5	TRBV19	-	-	CASSDTNNQPQHF	TGTGCCAGCTCGGACACGAACAATCAGCCCCAGCATTTT
TRBJ1-1	TRBV2	-	-	CASSEEGMNTEAFF	TGTGCCAGCAGTGAAGAGGGGATGAACACTGAAGCTTTCTTT
TRBJ2-5	TRBV6-1	-	-	CASSEGRVAQETQYF	TGTGCCAGCAGTGAAGGGCGGGTAGCCCAAGAGACCCAGTACTTC
TRBJ2-5	TRBV7-2	-	TRBD1	CASSPRQGFEKTQYF	TGTGCCAGCAGCCCCAGACAGGGTTTTGAGAAGACCCAGTACTTC
TRBJ2-7	TRBV5-1	-	-	CASSLAGELYEQYF	TGCGCCAGCAGCTTGGCGGGAGAGCTCTACGAGCAGTACTTC
TRBJ2-7	TRBV2	-	-	CASSEARGESGWQYF	TGTGCCAGCAGTGAAGCCCGCGGAGAGTCGGGGTGGCAGTACTTC
TRBJ1-1	TRBV19	-	-	CAGRRSGDTEAFF	TGTGCCGGTAGACGCAGCGGGGACACTGAAGCTTTCTTT
TRBJ2-7	TRBV6-6	-	-	CASKENGYSYEQYF	TGTGCCAGCAAGGAGAACGGGTATTCCTACGAGCAGTACTTC
TRBJ2-7	TRBV6-5	-	-	CASSTDWPYEQYF	TGTGCCAGCTCAACGGACTGGCCGTACGAGCAGTACTTC
TRBJ2-7	TRBV4-2	few	TRBD2	CASSQGGTSGRGPREQYF	TGTGCCAGCAGCCAGGGGGGGACTAGCGGGAGGGGTCCGAGGGAGCAGTACTTC
TRBJ2-7	TRBV27	-	TRBD2	CASSLSTGTSSSYEQYF	TGTGCCAGCAGTTTATCCACCGGGACTAGCAGCTCCTACGAGCAGTACTTC
TRBJ1-5	TRBV28	-	-	CASSPHEGGGNQPQHF	TGTGCCAGCAGCCCCCACGAGGGCGGGGGCAATCAGCCCCAGCATTTT
TRBJ2-1	TRBV4-1	-	-	CASSPSRVLDEQFF	TGCGCCAGCAGCCCATCTCGGGTTCTGGATGAGCAGTTCTTC